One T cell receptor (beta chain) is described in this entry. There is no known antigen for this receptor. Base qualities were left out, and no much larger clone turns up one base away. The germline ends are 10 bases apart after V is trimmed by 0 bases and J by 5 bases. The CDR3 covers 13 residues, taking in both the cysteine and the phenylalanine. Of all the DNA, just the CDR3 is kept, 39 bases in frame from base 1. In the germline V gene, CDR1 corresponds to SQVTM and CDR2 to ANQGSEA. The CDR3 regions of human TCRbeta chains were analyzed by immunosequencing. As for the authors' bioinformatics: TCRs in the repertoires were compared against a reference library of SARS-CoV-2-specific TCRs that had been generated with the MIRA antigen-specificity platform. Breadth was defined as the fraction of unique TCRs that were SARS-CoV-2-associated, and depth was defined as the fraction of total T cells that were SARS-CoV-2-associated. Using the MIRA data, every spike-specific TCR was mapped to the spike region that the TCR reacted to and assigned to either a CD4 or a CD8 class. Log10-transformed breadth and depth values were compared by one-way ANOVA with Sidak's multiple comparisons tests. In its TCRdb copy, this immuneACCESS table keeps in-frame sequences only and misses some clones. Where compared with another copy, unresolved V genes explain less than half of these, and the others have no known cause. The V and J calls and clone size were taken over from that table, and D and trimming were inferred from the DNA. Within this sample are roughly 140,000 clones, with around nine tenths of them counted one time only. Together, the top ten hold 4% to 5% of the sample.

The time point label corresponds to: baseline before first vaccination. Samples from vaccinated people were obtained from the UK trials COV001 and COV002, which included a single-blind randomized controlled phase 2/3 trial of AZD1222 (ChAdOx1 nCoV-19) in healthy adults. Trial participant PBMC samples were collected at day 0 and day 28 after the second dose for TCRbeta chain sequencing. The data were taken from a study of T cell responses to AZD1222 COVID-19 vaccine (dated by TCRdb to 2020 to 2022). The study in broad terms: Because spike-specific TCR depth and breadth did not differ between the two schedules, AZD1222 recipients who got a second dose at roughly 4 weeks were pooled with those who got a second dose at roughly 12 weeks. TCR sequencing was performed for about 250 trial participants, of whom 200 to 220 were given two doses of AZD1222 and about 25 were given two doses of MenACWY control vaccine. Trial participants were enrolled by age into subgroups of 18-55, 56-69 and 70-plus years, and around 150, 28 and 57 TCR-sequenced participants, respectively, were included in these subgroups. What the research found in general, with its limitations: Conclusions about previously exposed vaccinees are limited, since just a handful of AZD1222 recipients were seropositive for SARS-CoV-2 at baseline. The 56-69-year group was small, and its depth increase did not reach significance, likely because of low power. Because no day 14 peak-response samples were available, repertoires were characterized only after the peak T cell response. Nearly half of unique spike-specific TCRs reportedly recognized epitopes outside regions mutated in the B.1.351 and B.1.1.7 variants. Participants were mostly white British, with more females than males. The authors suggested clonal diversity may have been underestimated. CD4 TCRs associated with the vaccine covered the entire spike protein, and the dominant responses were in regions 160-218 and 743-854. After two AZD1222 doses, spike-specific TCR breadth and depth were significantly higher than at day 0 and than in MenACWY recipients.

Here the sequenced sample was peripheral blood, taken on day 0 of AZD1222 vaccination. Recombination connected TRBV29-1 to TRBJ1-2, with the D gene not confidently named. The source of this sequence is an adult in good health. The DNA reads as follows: TGCAGCGTTGAAGAAGACATAGGGTATGGCTACACCTTC. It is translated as CSVEEDIGYGYTF.